This T cell receptor beta chain appears in the sequencing data of a study of T cells in localized non-small cell lung cancer. General study results and limits: Compared with tumor, uninvolved adjacent lung displayed greater T cell clonality, ranking highest overall. For the top 100 tumor clones, a median about 56 also appeared in adjacent lung. Tumor samples were not multi-region, leaving intratumor heterogeneity unexcluded.

Data came from immunoSEQ multiplex PCR; TCRdb stores just in-frame clones and leaves some out. The sample lists more than 35,000 clones; 90% to 95% were seen once. This clone was seen a handful of times. No antigen is known for it. The CDR3 runs 14 residues. The V end lost 1 base, the J end lost 0 bases, and 9 bases lay between the germline ends. CDR1 is SQVTM and CDR2 is ANQGSEA in the germline V gene. V is TRBV29-1 and J is TRBJ1-2; a weak D match, TRBD1 (6 bases). The specimen comprised peripheral blood, sampled before any cancer treatment. This TCR derives from a female donor over 55 with stage I lung adenocarcinoma. The CDR3 DNA follows: TGCAGCGTTGAAGTACAGGGAGCTAACTATGGCTACACCTTC. Amino acid sequence: CSVEVQGANYGYTF.